A selection of T cell receptor beta chains follows, all from one sample in a study of cytomegalovirus exposure and HLA in healthy donors. Produced via immunoSEQ multiplex PCR; TCRdb's table is partial and in-frame only. Here the sample spans around 130,000 clones, roughly 77% being singletons. The source material was PBMCs. The receptors stem from a man aged 25 to 40 in good health and CMV-seronegative. CDR3s include the opening cysteine and the closing phenylalanine or tryptophan. Fields, in order: clone size, J gene, V gene, D gene, CDR3 protein, CDR3 DNA. The D gene is left open where the match is weak. Clone size is not always given. Where it is, it says once, few, many or a class for expanded clones.

size: .
J: TRBJ1-1
V: TRBV5-6
D: .
CDR3: CASRGTGLATTEAFF
DNA: TGTGCCAGCAGAGGAACAGGGTTGGCGACCACTGAAGCTTTCTTT

size: .
J: TRBJ2-3
V: TRBV2
D: .
CDR3: CASSGRSRLSGDTQYF
DNA: TGTGCCAGCAGTGGACGGTCCCGACTTTCTGGGGATACGCAGTATTTT

size: .
J: TRBJ2-6
V: TRBV6-1
D: .
CDR3: CASSDQGYGANVLTF
DNA: TGTGCCAGCAGTGATCAGGGGTATGGGGCCAACGTCCTGACTTTC

size: few
J: TRBJ1-2
V: TRBV4-1
D: TRBD1
CDR3: CASSQEGRGLSGYTF
DNA: TGCGCCAGCAGCCAAGAAGGCAGGGGGCTCTCTGGCTACACCTTC

size: .
J: TRBJ2-1
V: TRBV5-1
D: .
CDR3: CASSPTGTEQFF
DNA: TGCGCCAGCAGCCCCACAGGGACTGAGCAGTTCTTC

size: .
J: TRBJ1-5
V: TRBV15
D: .
CDR3: CATSRGRTGYSNQPQHF
DNA: TGTGCCACCAGCAGAGGAAGGACGGGGTATAGCAATCAGCCCCAGCATTTT

size: .
J: TRBJ2-3
V: TRBV29-1
D: .
CDR3: CSVGGHPSTDTQYF
DNA: TGCAGCGTTGGTGGACATCCTAGCACAGATACGCAGTATTTT

size: .
J: TRBJ1-1
V: TRBV7-2
D: .
CDR3: CASSLVLEEAEAFF
DNA: TGTGCCAGCAGCTTAGTCTTGGAGGAGGCTGAAGCTTTCTTT

size: .
J: TRBJ2-2
V: TRBV2
D: .
CDR3: CASRSAGPTGELFF
DNA: TGTGCCAGCAGATCCGCAGGGCCCACCGGGGAGCTGTTTTTT

size: .
J: TRBJ1-5
V: TRBV4-2
D: TRBD1
CDR3: CASSQDPWTGGGLQPQHF
DNA: TGTGCCAGCAGCCAAGATCCTTGGACAGGGGGTGGGTTGCAGCCCCAGCATTTT

size: once
J: TRBJ2-7
V: TRBV6-5
D: .
CDR3: CASSSYSGFHEQYF
DNA: TGTGCCAGCAGTTCCTACTCAGGGTTCCACGAGCAGTACTTC

size: once
J: TRBJ1-4
V: TRBV7-2
D: .
CDR3: CASSYRSGEKLFF
DNA: TGTGCCAGCAGCTACAGGAGTGGTGAAAAACTGTTTTTT

size: .
J: TRBJ1-6
V: TRBV5-5
D: TRBD1
CDR3: CASSTPGQGFSPLHF
DNA: TGTGCCAGCAGCACCCCGGGACAGGGGTTTTCACCCCTCCACTTT

size: .
J: TRBJ2-4
V: TRBV6-1
D: .
CDR3: CASSEGISAKNIQYF
DNA: TGTGCCAGCAGTGAAGGTATTTCAGCCAAAAACATTCAGTACTTC

size: few
J: TRBJ1-3
V: TRBV7-6
D: TRBD1
CDR3: CASSLGPGGSGNTIYF
DNA: TGTGCCAGCAGCTTAGGTCCAGGGGGCTCTGGAAACACCATATATTTT

size: .
J: TRBJ2-7
V: TRBV4-3
D: .
CDR3: CASSQDVQDYEQYF
DNA: TGCGCCAGCAGCCAAGATGTACAGGACTACGAGCAGTACTTC

size: few
J: TRBJ2-1
V: TRBV5-6
D: .
CDR3: CASSSGLGDEQFF
DNA: TGTGCCAGCAGCTCGGGACTCGGGGATGAGCAGTTCTTC

size: .
J: TRBJ2-3
V: TRBV13
D: .
CDR3: CASSLGRTDTQYF
DNA: TGTGCCAGCAGCTTAGGACGGACAGATACGCAGTATTTT

size: .
J: TRBJ2-3
V: TRBV4-3
D: TRBD2
CDR3: CASSQATSGGTDTQYF
DNA: TGCGCCAGCAGCCAAGCGACTAGCGGGGGAACAGATACGCAGTATTTT

size: once
J: TRBJ1-2
V: TRBV2
D: .
CDR3: CASSDSVGYGYTF
DNA: TGTGCCAGCAGTGATTCCGTCGGGTATGGCTACACCTTC

size: .
J: TRBJ2-7
V: TRBV21-1
D: .
CDR3: CASSDPPRAGEQYF
DNA: TGTGCCAGCAGCGACCCCCCCAGGGCCGGGGAGCAGTACTTC

size: .
J: TRBJ2-1
V: TRBV30
D: TRBD1
CDR3: CAWNGGQVYNEQFF
DNA: TGTGCCTGGAATGGTGGACAGGTCTACAATGAGCAGTTCTTC

size: few
J: TRBJ1-5
V: TRBV10-3
D: TRBD1
CDR3: CAISRDRANQPQHF
DNA: TGTGCCATCAGCCGGGACAGGGCCAATCAGCCCCAGCATTTT